A selection of T cell receptor beta chains follows, all from one sample in a study of OX40 agonist ivuxolimab in advanced cancers. Profiled with immunoSEQ multiplex PCR; TCRdb holds only in-frame clones, not every one. This table has under 25,000 clones, about 79% appearing once. The sample consisted of CD4+ or CD8+ T cells sorted from blood, taken in a trial of the OX40 agonist ivuxolimab. The receptor set was obtained from an adult with an advanced solid tumor such as melanoma, head and neck, liver or kidney cancer. Each CDR3 is given with its conserved first and last residue. Fields, in order: J gene, V gene, D gene, clone size, CDR3 protein, CDR3 DNA. D genes are given only for firm matches. Size values are once, few and many counts, or a class for expanded clones, and some rows have none.

j_gene: TRBJ2-7; v_gene: TRBV28; d_gene: TRBD2; abundance: .; CDR3aa: CASSPWTSGRGEQYF; CDR3nt: TGTGCCAGCAGTCCCTGGACTAGCGGGAGGGGGGAGCAGTACTTC
j_gene: TRBJ1-1; v_gene: TRBV28; d_gene: .; abundance: .; CDR3aa: CASSLSPPSSVNTEAFF; CDR3nt: TGTGCCAGCAGTTTATCTCCCCCTTCTAGCGTGAACACTGAAGCTTTCTTT
j_gene: TRBJ2-2; v_gene: TRBV11-3; d_gene: .; abundance: .; CDR3aa: CASSLRGQTGELFF; CDR3nt: TGTGCCAGCAGTCTACGGGGGCAGACCGGGGAGCTGTTTTTT
j_gene: TRBJ1-2; v_gene: TRBV5-6; d_gene: .; abundance: many; CDR3aa: CASSSGTVYGYTF; CDR3nt: TGTGCCAGCAGCTCGGGGACGGTCTATGGCTACACCTTC
j_gene: TRBJ1-2; v_gene: TRBV9; d_gene: .; abundance: few; CDR3aa: CASRGDAGYGYTF; CDR3nt: TGTGCCAGCAGGGGGGACGCCGGATATGGCTACACCTTC
j_gene: TRBJ2-3; v_gene: TRBV7-9; d_gene: .; abundance: .; CDR3aa: CASTKQGISTDTQYF; CDR3nt: TGTGCCAGCACCAAACAGGGCATAAGCACAGATACGCAGTATTTT
j_gene: TRBJ2-7; v_gene: TRBV5-4; d_gene: TRBD2; abundance: .; CDR3aa: CASSFGSGSYEQYF; CDR3nt: TGTGCCAGCAGCTTTGGCAGCGGGAGCTACGAGCAGTACTTC
j_gene: TRBJ2-7; v_gene: TRBV15; d_gene: .; abundance: .; CDR3aa: CATSHVSYEQYF; CDR3nt: TGTGCCACCAGCCACGTGAGCTACGAGCAGTACTTC
j_gene: TRBJ1-1; v_gene: TRBV9; d_gene: .; abundance: few; CDR3aa: CASSVGLAGEAFF; CDR3nt: TGTGCCAGCAGCGTAGGGTTGGCGGGTGAAGCTTTCTTT
j_gene: TRBJ1-1; v_gene: TRBV19; d_gene: TRBD1; abundance: medium-sized; CDR3aa: CASSPGTGNTEAFF; CDR3nt: TGTGCCAGTAGTCCCGGGACAGGGAACACTGAAGCTTTCTTT
j_gene: TRBJ1-4; v_gene: TRBV11-2; d_gene: .; abundance: .; CDR3aa: CASSLEGGSATNEKLFF; CDR3nt: TGTGCCAGCAGCTTAGAGGGGGGGAGTGCAACTAATGAAAAACTGTTTTTT
j_gene: TRBJ1-6; v_gene: TRBV6-1; d_gene: TRBD1; abundance: .; CDR3aa: CASSEGLEGGGFLYNSPLHF; CDR3nt: TGTGCCAGCAGTGAGGGATTGGAAGGGGGCGGTTTCCTCTATAATTCACCCCTCCACTTT
j_gene: TRBJ1-1; v_gene: TRBV18; d_gene: .; abundance: .; CDR3aa: CASSPPGHQNTEAFF; CDR3nt: TGTGCCAGCTCACCACCGGGACACCAGAACACTGAAGCTTTCTTT
j_gene: TRBJ2-7; v_gene: TRBV27; d_gene: .; abundance: .; CDR3aa: CASSFGTGTYEQYF; CDR3nt: TGTGCCAGCAGTTTTGGGACCGGTACCTACGAGCAGTACTTC
j_gene: TRBJ2-7; v_gene: TRBV23-1; d_gene: .; abundance: .; CDR3aa: CASSQSPEDTYEQYF; CDR3nt: TGCGCCAGCAGTCAATCGCCAGAAGACACCTACGAGCAGTACTTC